This TCR beta chain was observed in a study of T cell responses to AZD1222 COVID-19 vaccine. Study results and caveats: Of spike-specific TCRs, nearly half reportedly target regions left unmutated in variants. Repertoire sampling was restricted to post-peak T cell response timepoints.

The CDR3 contains 17 residues. Trimming left V 0 bases short and J 4 bases short, with 21 bases between. Germline V CDR1 and CDR2: GTSNPN, SVGIG (reference sequence). The assay was immunoSEQ multiplex PCR, and TCRdb's table has in-frame clones only and misses some. Here the sample spans some 150,000 clones, around 92% being singletons. This clone was recorded a few times. The target antigen is unknown. The chain carries TRBV30 and TRBJ1-1; D is unclear. Specimen: peripheral blood, collected 28 days after the second AZD1222 dose. This clonotype was obtained from an adult who received the AZD1222 COVID-19 vaccine. The DNA for the CDR3 is TGTGCCTGGAGTGTACGCCCTCCTGCGGCCAAAACCACTGAAGCTTTCTTT. Its translation: CAWSVRPPAAKTTEAFF.